These T cell receptor beta chains were read from a single sample in a study of blood T cell repertoires in COVID-19. TCRdb's copy holds only in-frame clones and misses some; the assay was immunoSEQ multiplex PCR. The data show about 83,000 clones, about 86% seen once. Sequencing input: peripheral blood. These receptors were collected from a woman older than 75 in a cohort sampled during active or convalescent COVID-19. Both conserved end residues are trimmed from each CDR3. Fields, in order: CDR3 length, V gene, CDR3 protein.

len: 12
v_gene: TRBV14
CDR3aa: ASSQFTSYDTQY

len: 12
v_gene: TRBV6-2/TRBV6-3
CDR3aa: ASSYSESYNEQF

len: 11
v_gene: TRBV29-1
CDR3aa: SSRTGGVTEAF

len: 13
v_gene: TRBV11-3
CDR3aa: ASSLGAGANQPQH

len: 12
v_gene: TRBV3-1/TRBV3-2
CDR3aa: ASSQDVSWEKLF

len: 15
v_gene: TRBV7-2
CDR3aa: ASSFANRGLGQGEAF

len: 15
v_gene: TRBV27
CDR3aa: ASKLSGQGYTSYEQY

len: 9
v_gene: TRBV10-3
CDR3aa: AITGGGEQF

len: 13
v_gene: TRBV5-1
CDR3aa: ASGVWVGENTEAF

len: 9
v_gene: TRBV21-1
CDR3aa: ASSTGAQGY

len: 14
v_gene: TRBV11-3
CDR3aa: ASSLDRWAVNQPQH

len: 12
v_gene: TRBV7-2
CDR3aa: ASSLQGARTEAF

len: 15
v_gene: TRBV11-3
CDR3aa: ASSLDPTVTSNQPQH

len: 13
v_gene: TRBV5-4
CDR3aa: ASSLTASGYNEQF

len: 10
v_gene: TRBV19
CDR3aa: ASSEDFKPQH

len: 12
v_gene: TRBV7-3
CDR3aa: ASSSSGGNSPLH

len: 12
v_gene: TRBV5-4
CDR3aa: ASSDGPRVGGYT

len: 10
v_gene: TRBV29-1
CDR3aa: SGGDSTDTQY

len: 12
v_gene: TRBV19
CDR3aa: ASTETSTADTQY

len: 12
v_gene: TRBV5-1
CDR3aa: ASSLQGAFNEQY

len: 14
v_gene: TRBV5-1
CDR3aa: ASSLAPAGGGNTIY

len: 13
v_gene: TRBV11-3
CDR3aa: ASSLDFAARNTIY

len: 18
v_gene: TRBV7-7
CDR3aa: ASSLGDLAGLFVSTDTQY

len: 10
v_gene: TRBV30
CDR3aa: AWRPKQETQY

len: 14
v_gene: TRBV30
CDR3aa: AWSVTEHANTGELF

len: 12
v_gene: TRBV6-2/TRBV6-3
CDR3aa: ASSYGTESTEAF

len: 18
v_gene: TRBV21-1
CDR3aa: ASSKVGGETSESEGNEQF

len: 14
v_gene: TRBV9
CDR3aa: ASSVVGSGNTGELF

len: 13
v_gene: TRBV30
CDR3aa: AWSVRTGVNTEAF

len: 12
v_gene: TRBV18
CDR3aa: ASSSWGADTEAF

len: 12
v_gene: TRBV5-1
CDR3aa: ASSQTVGFQGLV

len: 11
v_gene: TRBV10-3
CDR3aa: AISVQAGTEAF

len: 15
v_gene: TRBV5-6
CDR3aa: ASSSPGTVTNTGELF